The entry that follows covers one T cell receptor beta chain sequence. Its specificity is unknown. Amplification used 60 Vbeta primers and 13 Jbeta primers. The method was immunoSEQ multiplex PCR; TCRdb's version includes in-frame clones alone and lacks a portion of them. The repertoire includes about 94,000 clones, 79% of them detected once, and 3% to 4% sits in the top ten. The data are from a study of cytomegalovirus exposure and HLA in healthy donors. Study outcomes and limitations: Some V segments, TRBV6-2 and TRBV6-3 among them, were indistinguishable and were therefore excluded. Fewer N-insertions (relative to the approximately 700-donor mean) were reportedly seen in an Asian-associated ancestry cluster in a later analysis. Later on, analysis showed that most CMV-associated TCR beta chains appeared to be HLA-restricted.

Germline CDR1 MNHEY, CDR2 SMNVEV (reference sequence). The V gene lost 5 bases and the J gene lost 6 bases, with 21 bases spanning the gap. The CDR3 is made up of 16 amino acids. The sequenced sample consisted of PBMCs. The sequence derives from a woman aged 40 to 50 in good health and CMV-seronegative. The rearrangement joins TRBV27 to TRBJ2-3; D may be TRBD1 (6 bases). The CDR3 spells CASSPWGRGILDTQYF. Here the CDR3 DNA reads TGTGCCAGCAGTCCCTGGGGCAGGGGAATATTGGATACGCAGTATTTT.